Below, 23 T cell receptor beta chains from the same sample are listed, as sequenced in a study of blood T cell repertoires in COVID-19. Libraries were prepared by immunoSEQ multiplex PCR; TCRdb keeps only in-frame clonotypes and omits some of them. The data hold around 90,000 clones, with roughly 88% observed a single time. Sequenced input: peripheral blood. Receptor source: a middle-aged man with COVID-19, enrolled during active disease.

The rearrangement links TRBV5-5 to TRBJ2-7, with 9 bases matching TRBD1. CDR3 length: 15 residues. Losses at the gene ends were 1 base for V and 2 bases for J; bases not matched to a gene: 4. Germline CDR1 and CDR2: SGHKS and YYEKEE (reference sequence). Written as DNA, the CDR3 is TGTGCCAGCAGCTTGCCCCGGACAGGGGCCTACGAGCAGTACTTC. It is translated as CASSLPRTGAYEQYF.

This clone showed up just once. The chain carries TRBV14 and TRBJ2-2; 9 bases are a match to TRBD2. The CDR3 has 16 residues. Germline trimming cut 3 bases from V and 5 bases from J; bases unmatched to any gene: 7. Germline V lookup: CDR1 SGHDN, CDR2 FVKESK. CDR3 amino acids: CASSHGLAITTGELFF. The CDR3 DNA reads as TGTGCCAGCAGCCATGGACTAGCGATAACGACCGGGGAGCTGTTTTTT.

This clone came up a few times. The chain carries TRBV19 and TRBJ2-1; 11 bases are a match to TRBD2. The V segment lost 4 bases and the J segment 5 bases; nucleotides outside the gene matches: 1. Germline lookup yields CDR1 LNHDA and CDR2 SQIVND (reference sequence). The CDR3 contains 14 residues. This CDR3 is CASSRLAGNNEQFF. CDR3 DNA sequence: TGTGCCAGTAGTAGACTAGCGGGGAACAATGAGCAGTTCTTC.

The chain uses TRBV28 and TRBJ2-2; perhaps TRBD1 as D (6 bases). The CDR3 covers 14 residues. V lost 6 bases and J 1 base, leaving 9 bases between the germline ends. The germline gives CDR1 MDHEN, CDR2 SYDVKM. This CDR3 reads CASSTTGNTGELFF. CDR3 DNA: TGTGCCAGCAGCACGACAGGGAACACCGGGGAGCTGTTTTTT.

The rearrangement uses TRBV6-5 and TRBJ1-5; D unresolved. The CDR3 totals 13 residues. Germline V gene sequence: CDR1 MNHEY, CDR2 SVGAGI. V was trimmed by 7 bases and J by 11 bases, leaving 18 bases between them. CDR3 nucleotides: TGTGCCAGCATTGGAGGCAGTTTACTGGCCCAGCATTTT. Its translation: CASIGGSLLAQHF.

The chain has TRBV18 and TRBJ2-4; 7 nucleotides align to TRBD2. Trimming at V came to 0 bases and at J to 9 bases, leaving 14 bases not matched to a gene. The CDR3 is 17 residues long. Germline V gene sequence: CDR1 KGHSH, CDR2 LQKENI. The CDR3 reads CASSPPSSPGGFSIQYF. The DNA for the CDR3 is TGTGCCAGCTCACCACCTAGTTCCCCGGGAGGCTTTTCCATTCAGTACTTC.

V and J are TRBV10-3 and TRBJ2-5; TRBD2 matches at 8 bases. The trim removed 4 bases at V and 5 bases at J, leaving 6 bases unmatched. CDR1 and CDR2 from the germline V gene are ENHRY and SYGVKD. The CDR3 covers 14 residues. The CDR3 region is CAISGGTREETQYF. The CDR3, as DNA: TGTGCCATCAGTGGCGGGACTAGGGAGGAGACCCAGTACTTC.

V and J are TRBV9 and TRBJ2-7; 10 nucleotides agree with TRBD1. The CDR3 loop spans 14 amino acids. The germline CDR1 and CDR2 sequences are SGDLS and YYNGEE. Trimming cost V 4 bases and J 3 bases; bases outside gene matches: 4. CDR3 protein: CASSPRTGGYEQYF. The CDR3, as DNA: TGTGCCAGCAGCCCTCGGACAGGGGGCTACGAGCAGTACTTC.

The chain employs TRBV7-2 and TRBJ1-2, with D possibly TRBD1 on 5 matching bases. V lost 1 base and J 3 bases, leaving 9 bases between the germline ends. The CDR3 is 14 residues long. Per the germline V gene, CDR1 is SGHTA and CDR2 is FQGNSA. CDR3 in DNA: TGTGCCAGCAGCTTAGACCCAGGGCACTATGGCTACACCTTC. Translating gives CASSLDPGHYGYTF.

This clone has a single count. The chain uses TRBV18 and TRBJ2-1, with D hard to call. This CDR3 contains 13 residues. V was shortened by 2 bases and J by 7 bases, with 9 bases between the two germline ends. The germline gives CDR1 KGHSH, CDR2 LQKENI. CDR3 bases: TGTGCCAGCTCACCATTGACTGTAAATGAGCAGTTCTTC. It encodes CASSPLTVNEQFF.

The chain's CDR3 is CNPRGGSDRAQHF. The DNA for the CDR3 is TGCAACCCCCGAGGGGGTTCGGATCGTGCCCAGCATTTT. The genes are TRBV29-1 and TRBJ1-5, with D tentatively TRBD1 (6 bases). The CDR3 loop spans 13 amino acids. Germline CDR1 and CDR2: SQVTM and ANQGSEA.

The J gene is TRBJ2-7, the V gene TRBV5-1; a weak D match, TRBD1 (6 bases). Deletions cut 1 base from V and 6 bases from J, with 14 bases between. The CDR3 runs 14 residues. The V gene's germline CDR1 is SGHRS and CDR2 YFSETQ. CDR3 coding DNA: TGCGCCAGCAGCTTGTCACAGGGAAGCGGCGAGCAGTACTTC. This sequence encodes CASSLSQGSGEQYF. The variable domain in full, completed from reference TRBV5-1 and TRBJ2-7, reads KAGVTQTPRYLIKTRGQQVTLSCSPISGHRSVSWYQQTPGQGLQFLFEYFSETQRNKGNFPGRFSGRQFSNSRSEMNVSTLELGDSALYLCASSLSQGSGEQYFGPGTRLTVT.

This chain links TRBV5-1 with TRBJ1-5; tentatively, D is TRBD1 (5 bases). The CDR3 runs to 16 residues. V was pared by 0 bases and J by 5 bases, with 15 bases between. Germline CDR1 is SGHRS and CDR2 is YFSETQ. DNA for the CDR3: TGCGCCAGCAGCTTGGCCAACGTCAGGGCTGATCAGCCCCAGCATTTT. This sequence encodes CASSLANVRADQPQHF.

V gene TRBV4-1 combines with J gene TRBJ2-2, with D possibly being TRBD2 (5 bases). Trimming stripped 1 base from V and 6 bases from J, with 12 bases between. The length of the CDR3 is 15 residues. Germline loops: CDR1 MGHRA, CDR2 YSYEKL. The CDR3 region has the DNA TGCGCCAGCAGCCAAGGTAGCGTCAAGGCCGGGGAGCTGTTTTTT. Its translation: CASSQGSVKAGELFF.

This clone has just a few counts. V and J are TRBV10-3 and TRBJ1-2; 7 bases are shared with TRBD1. The CDR3 covers 13 residues. Germline trimming cut 5 bases from V and 5 bases from J; bases unmatched to any gene: 5. The V gene's germline CDR1 is ENHRY and CDR2 SYGVKD. CDR3 DNA: TGTGCCATCAGTTCGGACAGGCGGTATGGCTACACCTTC. Amino acid sequence: CAISSDRRYGYTF.

The chain recombines TRBV10-3 with TRBJ2-7, with 8 positions matching TRBD1. The CDR3 consists of 14 residues. Germline V gene sequence: CDR1 ENHRY, CDR2 SYGVKD. Germline trimming cut 8 bases from V and 7 bases from J; bases unmatched to any gene: 13. The CDR3 protein is CAIGFGQGANEQYF. CDR3 sequence (DNA): TGTGCCATCGGATTCGGCCAGGGGGCGAATGAGCAGTACTTC.

The CDR3 bases are TGCGCCAGCAGCCCGGACAGCTCTGGAAACACCATATATTTT. The encoded protein is CASSPDSSGNTIYF. This rearrangement joins TRBV5-1 to TRBJ1-3; tentatively, D is TRBD1 (6 bases). The V end was cut by 4 bases, the J end by 0 bases, with 8 bases between. Germline-derived CDR1 and CDR2 are SGHRS and YFSETQ. This CDR3 has 14 residues.

This clone occurred once. The chain links TRBV10-3 to TRBJ2-7, with D maybe TRBD2 (5 bases). The CDR3 extends over 13 amino acids. V lost 7 bases and J 6 bases, leaving 16 bases between the germline ends. Germline CDR1 ENHRY, CDR2 SYGVKD. This chain's CDR3 is CAITPRAEGEQYF. The CDR3 bases are TGTGCCATCACTCCAAGGGCCGAGGGCGAGCAGTACTTC.

The chain joins TRBV9 to TRBJ2-5; possibly TRBD2 for D (6 bases). Trimming shortened V by 3 bases and J by 7 bases, and 19 bases separated the two germline ends. The V gene's germline CDR1 is SGDLS and CDR2 YYNGEE. This CDR3 contains 15 residues. The CDR3: CASSAGGGPEGTQYF. The CDR3 DNA sequence: TGTGCCAGCAGCGCCGGGGGTGGCCCAGAGGGGACCCAGTACTTC.

The V gene is TRBV3-1 (or the pseudogene TRBV3-2), the J gene TRBJ1-6; D gene uncertain. In germline, CDR1 is LGHDT, CDR2 YNNKEL (reference sequence). The CDR3 length is 12 residues. Trimming removed 4 bases from V and 5 bases from J, with 3 bases in between. The CDR3 loop is CASSRHNSPLHF. The CDR3 bases are TGTGCCAGCAGCCGGCATAATTCACCCCTCCACTTT.

The CDR3 DNA reads as TGTGCCAGCAGCTATGGACAGGGTGGGACCCAGTACTTC. The encoded protein is CASSYGQGGTQYF. This chain connects TRBV7-2 to TRBJ2-5; 8 positions match TRBD1. Germline trimming cut 4 bases from V and 7 bases from J; bases unmatched to any gene: 5. This CDR3 has 13 amino acids. CDR1 is SGHTA and CDR2 is FQGNSA in the germline V gene.

The chain has TRBV9 and TRBJ1-2, with unresolved D. In germline, CDR1 is SGDLS, CDR2 YYNGEE. The CDR3 loop spans 13 amino acids. V lost 0 bases, J lost 7 bases, and 10 bases lay in between. For the CDR3, the DNA is TGTGCCAGCAGCGTAGCCGGGTCTTTTGGCTACACCTTC. Translating it yields CASSVAGSFGYTF.

DNA of the CDR3: TGTGCCAGCAGCTCATACCGGGACAGGGATCAGCCCCAGCATTTT. It specifies CASSSYRDRDQPQHF. The chain combines TRBV7-9 with TRBJ1-5; TRBD1 matches 9 bases. CDR1 and CDR2 (germline): SEHNR, FQNEAQ (reference sequence). The CDR3 has 15 residues. J gave up 5 bases and V 4 bases, and 6 bases lay outside the gene matches.